These 21 T cell receptor beta chains were all obtained from the same sample, sequenced in a study of CD8 T cells in ankylosing spondylitis. TCRdb analysed the 5' RACE reads with MiXCR anew, one entry per CDR3 protein. The repertoire holds roughly 440,000 distinct CDR3 sequences, with under 20% as singletons. Study-wide points: Made up of under 10 highly homologous variants, a TCR beta motif appeared characteristic of ankylosing spondylitis blood.

For these TCRs, the target antigens are not known. The sample was blood, either unsorted or a sorted T cell fraction (not recorded which). The receptors originated from a male donor with ankylosing spondylitis.

V is TRBV27 and J is TRBJ2-7, with 9 nucleotides matching TRBD1. Germline lookup yields CDR1 MNHEY and CDR2 SMNVEV (reference sequence). V shed 2 bases and J 4 bases; nucleotides not matched to a gene: 12. This CDR3 region has 17 residues. The CDR3 DNA reads as TGTGCCAGCAGTTTAGGTCCCCGACAGGGGGGTCTGTACGAGCAGTACTTC. This codes for CASSLGPRQGGLYEQYF.

The chain links TRBV18 to TRBJ2-7; D gene unclear. Germline CDR1 and CDR2: KGHSH and LQKENI. This CDR3 has 13 residues. The V and J ends lost 3 bases and 7 bases respectively, with 13 bases between them. CDR3 in DNA: TGTGCCAGCTCACCGGATAGCCCGAGGGAGCAGTACTTC. This gives the protein CASSPDSPREQYF.

The chain uses TRBV20-1 and TRBJ2-5; 15 positions agree with TRBD2. CDR1 and CDR2 from the germline V gene are DFQATT and SNEGSKA (reference sequence). There are 15 residues in the CDR3. Trimming cost V 1 base and J 3 bases; bases outside gene matches: 0. CDR3 sequence: CSARGTSGREETQYF. CDR3 DNA: TGCAGTGCTAGAGGGACTAGCGGGAGGGAAGAGACCCAGTACTTC.

The rearrangement links TRBV28 to TRBJ2-5, with a weak D call TRBD2 (6 bases). In germline, CDR1 is MDHEN, CDR2 SYDVKM. CDR3 size: 16 residues. V was trimmed by 6 bases and J by 1 base, leaving 18 bases between them. The CDR3 loop is CASSTAGLAIQETQYF. CDR3 DNA: TGTGCCAGCAGCACCGCGGGGCTAGCGATCCAAGAGACCCAGTACTTC.

CDR3 in amino acids: CSASPSLDSPLHF. For the CDR3, the DNA is TGCAGTGCTAGTCCCAGTCTAGATTCACCCCTCCACTTT. The J gene is TRBJ1-6, the V gene TRBV20-1, with D hard to call. Trimming left V 3 bases short and J 8 bases short, with 11 bases between. CDR3 length: 13 residues. Germline V lookup: CDR1 DFQATT, CDR2 SNEGSKA (reference sequence).

This clonotype was counted once. V is TRBV18 and J is TRBJ1-5, with a tentative D call TRBD1 (5 bases). The CDR3 has 14 amino acids. Germline V CDR1 and CDR2: KGHSH, LQKENI. V lost 2 bases and J lost 5, with 10 bases in between. The DNA of the CDR3 is TGTGCCAGCTCACCATTGGGGACCGATCAGCCCCAGCATTTT. Translated: CASSPLGTDQPQHF. The full variable domain, in which reference TRBV18 and TRBJ1-5 provide the parts outside the CDR3, is NAGVMQNPRHLVRRRGQEARLRCSPMKGHSHVYWYRQLPEEGLKFMVYLQKENIIDESGMPKERFSAEFPKEGPSILRIQQVVRGDSAAYFCASSPLGTDQPQHFGDGTRLSIL.

This rearrangement joins TRBV9 to TRBJ2-7; tentatively, D is TRBD1 (6 bases). Germline CDR1 is SGDLS and CDR2 is YYNGEE. This CDR3 has 13 amino acids. The V and J ends lost 1 base and 7 bases respectively, with 12 bases between them. The CDR3 here is CASSVLGAGEQYF. The CDR3 region has the DNA TGTGCCAGCAGCGTACTGGGGGCCGGAGAGCAGTACTTC. The full variable domain, in which reference TRBV9 and TRBJ2-7 provide the parts outside the CDR3, is DSGVTQTPKHLITATGQRVTLRCSPRSGDLSVYWYQQSLDQGLQFLIQYYNGEERAKGNILERFSAQQFPDLHSELNLSSLELGDSALYFCASSVLGAGEQYFGPGTRLTVT.

This clonotype has only a few counts. The chain recombines TRBV12-3 or TRBV12-4 with TRBJ2-6; either TRBD1 or TRBD2 may fit D (5 bases each). Trimming removed 0 bases at V and 4 bases at J, with 7 bases between. The CDR3 is made up of 15 amino acids. The CDR3 is CASSLAGTGANVLTF. The CDR3 nucleotides are TGTGCCAGCAGTTTAGCGGGGACCGGGGCCAACGTCCTGACTTTC.

This clonotype was observed a few times. The J gene is TRBJ2-1, the V gene TRBV10-3; D unclear. Germline V gives CDR1 ENHRY, CDR2 SYGVKD. The CDR3 has 12 amino acids. V lost 3 bases to trimming and J lost 7 bases, with 7 bases between them. The CDR3 loop reads CAISDESNEQFF. The CDR3 DNA reads TGTGCCATCAGTGACGAGTCGAATGAGCAGTTCTTC.

This clonotype was picked up a small number of times. The chain joins TRBV12-3 or TRBV12-4 to TRBJ2-5; 10 bases line up with TRBD1. V shed 4 bases and J 5 bases; nucleotides not matched to a gene: 7. The CDR3 sequence is 15 residues long. For the CDR3, the DNA is TGTGCCAGCAGTTCCGGGACAGGGGATGGGGAGACCCAGTACTTC. It translates to CASSSGTGDGETQYF.

The DNA of the CDR3 is TGTGCCAGCAGTTACTCGACCACCACAGATACGCAGTATTTT. Protein product: CASSYSTTTDTQYF. The chain joins TRBV6-5 to TRBJ2-3, with D unresolved. There are 14 residues in the CDR3. In germline, CDR1 is MNHEY, CDR2 SVGAGI. Trimming pared 0 bases from V and 2 bases from J, leaving 6 bases between.

The V and J genes are TRBV5-1 and TRBJ2-1; TRBD2 matches at 10 bases. This CDR3 contains 15 residues. The V segment lost 4 bases and the J segment 3 bases; nucleotides outside the gene matches: 4. CDR1 and CDR2 from the germline V gene are SGHRS and YFSETQ. The CDR3 spells CASSRLAGRYNEQFF. DNA for the CDR3: TGCGCCAGCAGCAGACTAGCGGGTCGCTACAATGAGCAGTTCTTC.

This clonotype was seen ten or more times. This sequence joins TRBV5-1 and TRBJ2-2; no clear D gene. Trimming left V 0 bases short and J 7 bases short, with 10 bases between. The germline V gene has CDR1 SGHRS and CDR2 YFSETQ. This CDR3 has 14 residues. Here the CDR3 reads CASSLVAVGGELFF. CDR3 sequence (DNA): TGCGCCAGCAGCTTGGTGGCAGTCGGCGGGGAGCTGTTTTTT.

The genes are TRBV6-4 and TRBJ1-1; TRBD1 is a possible D gene (6 bases). CDR3 length: 14 amino acids. CDR1 and CDR2 from the germline V gene are MRHNA and SNTAGT. With 3 bases removed from V and 4 bases from J, the gap between germline ends came to 12 bases. The CDR3 DNA reads TGTGCCAGCAGTGAACAGGGTGGAACCACTGAAGCTTTCTTT. It specifies CASSEQGGTTEAFF.

The CDR3 DNA is TGTGCCAGCAGCTTGTGGGACAGGGGCCCCGAGCAGTACTTC. It yields the protein CASSLWDRGPEQYF. V is TRBV5-6 and J is TRBJ2-7; 10 bases match TRBD1. The V and J ends lost 1 base and 6 bases, in that order; junction bases with no gene match: 4. From germline, CDR1 is SGHDT and CDR2 YYEEEE. The CDR3 extends over 14 amino acids.

There are a few counts of this clonotype. CDR3 nucleotide sequence: TGTGCCTGGACTGCCGGACTAAGATCAGATACGCAGTATTTT. Its translation is CAWTAGLRSDTQYF. This chain joins TRBV30 and TRBJ2-3; D is perhaps TRBD2 (6 bases). V was cut by 4 bases and J by 4 bases, with 15 bases left in between. Germline loops: CDR1 GTSNPN, CDR2 SVGIG (reference sequence). The length of the CDR3 is 14 residues.

This chain joins TRBV18 and TRBJ1-1; D gene ambiguous. Germline assignment: CDR1 KGHSH and CDR2 LQKENI. V lost 5 bases and J 1 base, leaving 8 bases between the germline ends. The CDR3 sequence is 13 residues long. CDR3 in amino acids: CASSSIGNTEAFF. The DNA for the CDR3 is TGTGCCAGCTCATCAATCGGGAACACTGAAGCTTTCTTT.

As to this clonotype: One end of the junction varies from germline; a read error may be responsible. The chain is built from TRBV5-1 and TRBJ2-7; D is perhaps TRBD1 (6 bases). The CDR3 extends over 14 amino acids. Germline lookup yields CDR1 SGHRS and CDR2 YFSETQ. CDR3 loop: CASSLVATGHQLDF. CDR3 sequence (DNA): TGCGCCAGCAGCTTGGTGGCGACAGGACACCAATTGGACTTC.

The chain has TRBV7-2 and TRBJ2-5, with TRBD1 identical over 11 bases. The CDR3 runs to 14 residues. The ends lost 6 bases at V and 6 bases at J; junction bases unmatched: 6. The germline V gene encodes CDR1 SGHTA and CDR2 FQGNSA. The CDR3 DNA is TGTGCCAGCAGACCCGGGACAGGGGGAAAGACCCAGTACTTC. Translated: CASRPGTGGKTQYF.

This clonotype was seen a handful of times. This chain connects TRBV25-1 to TRBJ2-5; D not certain. The CDR3 consists of 14 residues. V was pared by 5 bases and J by 4 bases, with 14 bases between. Germline CDR1 MGHDK, CDR2 SYGVNS. The CDR3 protein is CASSLHRAGETQYF. The CDR3 coding sequence is TGTGCCAGCAGTCTCCACAGAGCCGGAGAGACCCAGTACTTC.

This clonotype was observed a handful of times. V is TRBV7-2 and J is TRBJ2-1; 13 positions agree with TRBD2. J gave up 2 bases and V 0 bases, and 1 base lay outside the gene matches. The germline V gene has CDR1 SGHTA and CDR2 FQGNSA. CDR3 length: 17 residues. CDR3 nucleotide sequence: TGTGCCAGCAGCTTAGCGGGACTAGCGGGGACCTACAATGAGCAGTTCTTC. It translates to CASSLAGLAGTYNEQFF.